This is a list of T cell receptor beta chains from one sample in a study of blood T cell repertoires in COVID-19. The method was immunoSEQ multiplex PCR; TCRdb's version includes in-frame clones alone and lacks a portion of them. Counted here are fewer than 400,000 clones, 80% to 90% occurring once; the ten biggest clones make up about 9.4%. Material: PBMCs or T cells enriched from blood (not recorded which). All receptors derive from a woman aged 50 to 65 who had recovered from COVID-19. Both conserved end residues are part of each CDR3. The order of the fields is V gene, J gene, clone size, D gene, CDR3 DNA, CDR3 protein. A D gene is named only where the DNA matches it firmly. The size entry is marked missing in some rows and otherwise reads once, few, many or a size class.

V gene: TRBV5-5; J gene: TRBJ2-3; clone size: -; D gene: TRBD2; CDR3 DNA: TGTGCCAGCAGCCCGAAGGAACTAGCGGGGCCCACAGATACGCAGTATTTT; CDR3 protein: CASSPKELAGPTDTQYF
V gene: TRBV6-1; J gene: TRBJ1-6; clone size: -; D gene: TRBD1; CDR3 DNA: TGTGCCAGCAGTGAAGCGCATCCAGGGGGCAATTCACCCCTCCACTTT; CDR3 protein: CASSEAHPGGNSPLHF
V gene: TRBV7-9; J gene: TRBJ1-1; clone size: -; D gene: -; CDR3 DNA: TGTGCCAGCACCGAAGGATGGAGGGAAGCTTTCTTT; CDR3 protein: CASTEGWREAFF
V gene: TRBV11-3; J gene: TRBJ1-1; clone size: -; D gene: -; CDR3 DNA: TGTGCCAGCAGCTACGCAGGGAATTCGAACACTGAAGCTTTCTTT; CDR3 protein: CASSYAGNSNTEAFF
V gene: TRBV19; J gene: TRBJ2-2; clone size: -; D gene: TRBD1; CDR3 DNA: TGTGCCAGTAGAGCCGGGACAGTCACCGGGGAGCTGTTTTTT; CDR3 protein: CASRAGTVTGELFF
V gene: TRBV7-9; J gene: TRBJ1-5; clone size: -; D gene: -; CDR3 DNA: TGTGCCAGCAGCTTGGGGCCCTATCAGCCCCAGCATTTT; CDR3 protein: CASSLGPYQPQHF
V gene: TRBV28; J gene: TRBJ2-7; clone size: -; D gene: -; CDR3 DNA: TGTGCCAGCAGCACCGACTCGTACGAGCAGTACTTC; CDR3 protein: CASSTDSYEQYF
V gene: TRBV4-1; J gene: TRBJ1-6; clone size: -; D gene: -; CDR3 DNA: TGCGCCAGCAGCCAAGATCGGGGTTCTTACAATTCACCCCTCCACTTT; CDR3 protein: CASSQDRGSYNSPLHF
V gene: TRBV7-2; J gene: TRBJ2-1; clone size: once; D gene: -; CDR3 DNA: TGTGCCAGCAGCCGTACCGGGACAAACATCAATGAGCAGTTCTTC; CDR3 protein: CASSRTGTNINEQFF
V gene: TRBV28; J gene: TRBJ1-5; clone size: few; D gene: TRBD1; CDR3 DNA: TGTGCCAGCACTACGGACAGGGGGGGTCAGCCCCAGCATTTT; CDR3 protein: CASTTDRGGQPQHF
V gene: TRBV5-1; J gene: TRBJ1-6; clone size: once; D gene: TRBD1; CDR3 DNA: TGCGCCAGCAGTTTGGACAGGGTTAATTCACCCCTCCACTTT; CDR3 protein: CASSLDRVNSPLHF
V gene: TRBV30; J gene: TRBJ1-5; clone size: -; D gene: -; CDR3 DNA: TGTGCCTGGAGTGCACAGTATAGCAATCAGCCCCAGCATTTT; CDR3 protein: CAWSAQYSNQPQHF
V gene: TRBV6-5; J gene: TRBJ2-2; clone size: -; D gene: TRBD2; CDR3 DNA: TGTGCCAGCAGTTACACTAGCGGGGCAACCACCGGGGAGCTGTTTTTT; CDR3 protein: CASSYTSGATTGELFF
V gene: TRBV6-6; J gene: TRBJ1-3; clone size: -; D gene: -; CDR3 DNA: TGTGCCAGCAACCGGGAAAACACCATATATTTT; CDR3 protein: CASNRENTIYF
V gene: TRBV18; J gene: TRBJ1-6; clone size: -; D gene: TRBD1; CDR3 DNA: TGTGCCAGCTCACCCGACAGGGCGGGATCACCCCTCCACTTT; CDR3 protein: CASSPDRAGSPLHF
V gene: TRBV5-6; J gene: TRBJ1-1; clone size: -; D gene: TRBD1; CDR3 DNA: TGTGCCAGCAGCTTGAGGACAGGGAGAGCTTTCTTT; CDR3 protein: CASSLRTGRAFF
V gene: TRBV6-2/TRBV6-3; J gene: TRBJ2-1; clone size: -; D gene: -; CDR3 DNA: TGTGCCAGCAGCGGGCGGGACAGCTCCTACAATGAGCAGTTCTTC; CDR3 protein: CASSGRDSSYNEQFF
V gene: TRBV5-1; J gene: TRBJ2-7; clone size: -; D gene: -; CDR3 DNA: TGCGCCAGCAGCTTTACAACAGACTACGAGCAGTACTTC; CDR3 protein: CASSFTTDYEQYF
V gene: TRBV28; J gene: TRBJ1-1; clone size: -; D gene: TRBD1; CDR3 DNA: TGTGCCAGCACAGACAGGGCCACTGAAGCTTTCTTT; CDR3 protein: CASTDRATEAFF
V gene: TRBV15; J gene: TRBJ2-1; clone size: -; D gene: TRBD1; CDR3 DNA: TGTGCCACCAGCAGAGAACAGGGGGAATATGAGCAGTTCTTC; CDR3 protein: CATSREQGEYEQFF
V gene: TRBV6-5; J gene: TRBJ1-3; clone size: -; D gene: -; CDR3 DNA: TGTGCCAGCACCCAGGGTAATGGAAACACCATATATTTT; CDR3 protein: CASTQGNGNTIYF
V gene: TRBV12-3/TRBV12-4; J gene: TRBJ2-5; clone size: -; D gene: -; CDR3 DNA: TGTGCCAGCAGTCCGGGCGGGGAGACCCAGTACTTC; CDR3 protein: CASSPGGETQYF
V gene: TRBV2; J gene: TRBJ2-7; clone size: -; D gene: -; CDR3 DNA: TGTGCCAGCAGTGTTTTCGAGCACCACGAGCAGTACTTC; CDR3 protein: CASSVFEHHEQYF
V gene: TRBV19; J gene: TRBJ1-1; clone size: -; D gene: -; CDR3 DNA: TGTGCCAGTAGTATAAGGTACAGAAACACTGAAGCTTTCTTT; CDR3 protein: CASSIRYRNTEAFF
V gene: TRBV27; J gene: TRBJ2-3; clone size: -; D gene: -; CDR3 DNA: TGTGCCAGCAGTTTCGGGCTGAGGGATAGCACAGATACGCAGTATTTT; CDR3 protein: CASSFGLRDSTDTQYF
V gene: TRBV9; J gene: TRBJ2-3; clone size: -; D gene: -; CDR3 DNA: TGTGCCAGCAGCGTAGACGTCGGGGACTCTAGCACAGATACGCAGTATTTT; CDR3 protein: CASSVDVGDSSTDTQYF
V gene: TRBV5-1; J gene: TRBJ2-2; clone size: -; D gene: -; CDR3 DNA: TGCGCCAGCAGCTTGGATCCTAGCCCGAACACCGGGGAGCTGTTTTTT; CDR3 protein: CASSLDPSPNTGELFF
V gene: TRBV11-2; J gene: TRBJ1-6; clone size: -; D gene: -; CDR3 DNA: TGTGCCAGCAGCTCGGCCCGGACAGAAAGTTCACCCCTCCACTTT; CDR3 protein: CASSSARTESSPLHF
V gene: TRBV21-1; J gene: TRBJ1-4; clone size: -; D gene: -; CDR3 DNA: TGTGCCAGCAGCAAAGTGCGGGGACCGAGGGGTGGAAAACTGTTTTTT; CDR3 protein: CASSKVRGPRGGKLFF
V gene: TRBV27; J gene: TRBJ1-4; clone size: -; D gene: -; CDR3 DNA: TGTGCCAGCAGTTTTGGACCGGGGGGTGAAAAACTGTTTTTT; CDR3 protein: CASSFGPGGEKLFF
V gene: TRBV30; J gene: TRBJ1-3; clone size: -; D gene: TRBD1; CDR3 DNA: TGTGCCTGGAGTGGCGGGGACAGCTCTGGAAACACCATATATTTT; CDR3 protein: CAWSGGDSSGNTIYF
V gene: TRBV7-6; J gene: TRBJ2-3; clone size: -; D gene: TRBD2; CDR3 DNA: TGTGCCAGCAGCTTAGGATACAGCGGGGGGGCCCGGGATACGCAGTATTTT; CDR3 protein: CASSLGYSGGARDTQYF
V gene: TRBV6-1; J gene: TRBJ1-2; clone size: -; D gene: -; CDR3 DNA: TGTGCCAGCAGTGAAGTTGCAGGGTCCCGTGTCTATGGCTACACCTTC; CDR3 protein: CASSEVAGSRVYGYTF
V gene: TRBV2; J gene: TRBJ2-3; clone size: once; D gene: TRBD2; CDR3 DNA: TGTGCCAGCAGTACGCGGGGGTTCCCCCCAGATACGCAGTATTTT; CDR3 protein: CASSTRGFPPDTQYF
V gene: TRBV6-1; J gene: TRBJ2-7; clone size: -; D gene: -; CDR3 DNA: TGTGCCAGCAGTGAAGTCCAGGCGATTGTTTACGGGCAGTACTTC; CDR3 protein: CASSEVQAIVYGQYF
V gene: TRBV3-1/TRBV3-2; J gene: TRBJ1-6; clone size: -; D gene: TRBD1; CDR3 DNA: TGTGCCAGCAGCAATCGTTGGGCCGACAGGGGGAATTCACCCCTCCACTTT; CDR3 protein: CASSNRWADRGNSPLHF
V gene: TRBV5-1; J gene: TRBJ1-3; clone size: -; D gene: -; CDR3 DNA: TGCGCCAGCAGCTTGGAAACAGGGCGCTCCGGAAACACCATATATTTT; CDR3 protein: CASSLETGRSGNTIYF
V gene: TRBV7-2; J gene: TRBJ2-1; clone size: -; D gene: TRBD2; CDR3 DNA: TGTGCCAGCAGCTTAGAGGGGACTAACTACAATGAGCAGTTCTTC; CDR3 protein: CASSLEGTNYNEQFF
V gene: TRBV2; J gene: TRBJ1-1; clone size: -; D gene: -; CDR3 DNA: TGTGCCAGCAGTATAGACAGGCAGAACACTGAAGCTTTCTTT; CDR3 protein: CASSIDRQNTEAFF
V gene: TRBV7-2; J gene: TRBJ2-1; clone size: -; D gene: TRBD1; CDR3 DNA: TGTGCCAGCAGCTTAGGGGGGACAGTCTTGAATGAGCAGTTCTTC; CDR3 protein: CASSLGGTVLNEQFF
V gene: TRBV5-8; J gene: TRBJ2-5; clone size: -; D gene: TRBD1; CDR3 DNA: TGTGCCAGCAGCTCAGGGACAGAGTTACAAGAGACCCAGTACTTC; CDR3 protein: CASSSGTELQETQYF
V gene: TRBV4-3; J gene: TRBJ2-1; clone size: -; D gene: -; CDR3 DNA: TGCGCCAGCAGCCAACGGGGAAGAGGCTCCTACAATGAGCAGTTCTTC; CDR3 protein: CASSQRGRGSYNEQFF
V gene: TRBV7-2; J gene: TRBJ2-1; clone size: -; D gene: TRBD1; CDR3 DNA: TGTGCCAGCAGCTTAGGGACAGGGGGCGGTCCCATGAATGAGCAGTTCTTC; CDR3 protein: CASSLGTGGGPMNEQFF
V gene: TRBV7-9; J gene: TRBJ2-3; clone size: -; D gene: TRBD2; CDR3 DNA: TGTGCCAGCAGCGCGGGGGGGAGAGAAGATACGCAGTATTTT; CDR3 protein: CASSAGGREDTQYF
V gene: TRBV30; J gene: TRBJ1-4; clone size: -; D gene: TRBD1; CDR3 DNA: TGTGCCTGGAGTGGGGGACAGGGTAACGAAAAACTGTTTTTT; CDR3 protein: CAWSGGQGNEKLFF
V gene: TRBV27; J gene: TRBJ1-2; clone size: once; D gene: TRBD1; CDR3 DNA: TGTGCCAGCAGAAAGGGGGCAGGGTATGGCTACACCTTC; CDR3 protein: CASRKGAGYGYTF